Listed below are T cell receptor beta chains from one sample, sequenced in a study of response to subunit inactivated influenza vaccine. TCRdb ran MiXCR on the RT-PCR reads and lists one entry per CDR3 protein. The sample has about 520,000 distinct CDR3 sequences; about 7.2% are singletons. Sequences were derived from PBMCs from blood, sampled less than 30 months after vaccination. These receptors were collected from a man aged 50-75 years who received an inactivated influenza vaccine. CDR3s include the opening cysteine and the closing phenylalanine or tryptophan. A D gene is named only where the DNA matches it firmly. Size is stated for part of the rows, as once, few or many counts, or as a class when the clone is expanded.

J gene | D gene | V gene | clone size | CDR3 protein | CDR3 DNA
TRBJ1-2 | NA | TRBV15 | NA | CATSREAGDYGYTF | TGTGCCACCAGCAGAGAAGCAGGGGACTATGGCTACACCTTC
TRBJ2-5 | TRBD2 | TRBV5-1 | NA | CASSTRTSGTATQYF | TGCGCCAGCAGCACACGGACTAGCGGGACGGCCACCCAGTACTTC
TRBJ2-7 | NA | TRBV15 | NA | CATSRSGHNYEQYF | TGTGCCACCAGCAGATCCGGACATAACTACGAGCAGTACTTC
TRBJ2-3 | TRBD1 | TRBV24-1 | NA | CATSEARGRGTDTQYF | TGTGCCACCAGTGAGGCCAGGGGGCGGGGCACAGATACGCAGTATTTT
TRBJ2-7 | NA | TRBV6-1 | many | CASRDGFLVPFYEQYF | TGTGCCAGCCGGGACGGATTTTTAGTCCCTTTCTACGAGCAGTACTTC
TRBJ2-2 | NA | TRBV11-1 | NA | CASSWAVAGELFF | TGTGCCAGCAGCTGGGCGGTCGCCGGGGAGCTGTTTTTT
TRBJ2-1 | NA | TRBV10-3 | NA | CAISGRQALYNEQFF | TGTGCCATCAGTGGGCGACAGGCGCTATACAATGAGCAGTTCTTC
TRBJ2-2 | NA | TRBV4-1 | few | CASSQTQGTGELFF | TGCGCCAGCAGCCAGACCCAGGGCACCGGGGAGCTGTTTTTT
TRBJ2-7 | NA | TRBV20-1 | many | CSARDQATLYEQYF | TGCAGTGCAAGAGATCAGGCGACCCTCTACGAGCAGTACTTC
TRBJ1-6 | TRBD1 | TRBV20-1 | NA | CSALAGTGGYSPLHF | TGCAGTGCCCTCGCCGGGACAGGGGGGTACTCACCCCTCCACTTT
TRBJ2-2 | NA | TRBV5-1 | many | CASTPTSTGELFF | TGCGCCAGCACCCCTACTAGCACCGGGGAGCTGTTTTTT
TRBJ2-5 | NA | TRBV6-6 | few | CASGSGETQYF | TGTGCCAGCGGTAGCGGCGAGACCCAGTACTTC
TRBJ1-2 | NA | TRBV28 | NA | CASSTAGGNAHYGYTF | TGTGCCAGCAGTACCGCGGGCGGAAACGCCCACTATGGCTACACCTTC
TRBJ1-1 | TRBD1 | TRBV7-2 | few | CASSAQGQLNTEAFF | TGTGCCAGCAGCGCCCAGGGACAGCTGAACACTGAAGCTTTCTTT
TRBJ1-6 | TRBD1 | TRBV14 | few | CASSFRDRVSPLHF | TGTGCCAGCAGCTTCCGGGACAGGGTTTCACCCCTCCACTTT
TRBJ1-3 | NA | TRBV2 | NA | CASSDRVENTIYF | TGTGCCAGCAGTGACAGGGTCGAAAACACCATATATTTT
TRBJ1-1 | TRBD1 | TRBV6-8 | NA | CASSTRRQGRNTEAFF | TGTGCCAGCAGTACACGGCGACAGGGGAGGAACACTGAAGCTTTCTTT
TRBJ2-2 | TRBD1 | TRBV5-1 | many | CASSEGQGGTGELFF | TGCGCCAGCAGCGAAGGACAGGGGGGCACCGGGGAGCTGTTTTTT
TRBJ2-7 | NA | TRBV20-1 | NA | CSATDDTPREQYF | TGCAGTGCTACTGATGACACTCCCCGCGAGCAGTACTTC
TRBJ2-7 | TRBD1 | TRBV27 | few | CASSKYRGLRYEQYF | TGTGCCAGCAGCAAATACAGGGGGTTAAGATACGAGCAGTACTTC
TRBJ2-7 | NA | TRBV6-1 | NA | CASSERYSAYEQYF | TGTGCCAGCAGTGAAAGGTACAGCGCCTACGAGCAGTACTTC
TRBJ2-7 | NA | TRBV7-2 | few | CASSQGAVAGYEQYF | TGTGCCAGCAGCCAAGGGGCGGTGGCTGGGTACGAGCAGTACTTC
TRBJ2-7 | NA | TRBV18 | few | CASSRELGSTYEQYF | TGTGCCAGCTCAAGGGAATTGGGGTCCACCTACGAGCAGTACTTC
TRBJ1-1 | NA | TRBV4-2 | NA | CASSQDLAVNTEAFF | TGTGCCAGCAGCCAAGATTTGGCCGTGAACACTGAAGCTTTCTTT
TRBJ2-3 | NA | TRBV20-1 | many | CSARRGASTDTQYF | TGCAGTGCTAGGCGCGGGGCTAGCACAGATACGCAGTATTTT
TRBJ2-2 | TRBD1 | TRBV6-1 | NA | CASSGQGMGTGELFF | TGTGCCAGCAGTGGACAGGGGATGGGGACCGGGGAGCTGTTTTTT
TRBJ2-7 | TRBD2 | TRBV28 | many | CASSFSGSTYEQYF | TGTGCCAGCAGTTTTAGCGGGAGCACCTACGAGCAGTACTTC
TRBJ2-7 | NA | TRBV7-2 | few | CASSSRRGYEQYF | TGTGCCAGCAGCTCCCGACGGGGCTACGAGCAGTACTTC
TRBJ2-1 | TRBD2 | TRBV6-1 | NA | CASRRSGSEDEQFF | TGTGCCAGCAGGCGTAGCGGGAGTGAAGATGAGCAGTTCTTC
TRBJ2-7 | NA | TRBV3-1 | many | CASSQVPVYEQYF | TGTGCCAGCAGCCAAGTACCAGTCTACGAGCAGTACTTC
TRBJ2-2 | NA | TRBV7-9 | NA | CASSFKWDSTGELFF | TGTGCCAGCAGCTTCAAGTGGGACTCCACCGGGGAGCTGTTTTTT